This TCR beta chain appears in the sequencing data of a study of radiation and T cells in renal cell carcinoma (dated by TCRdb to 2019 to 2021). Background for the entire study: Samples were obtained from a clinical trial, in which 15 Gy stereotactic body radiation therapy was delivered to primary renal cell carcinomas and nephrectomy was performed 4 weeks later. In total, approximately 51 samples, comprising approximately 26 tumors and roughly 27 peripheral blood samples, were subjected to TCR beta sequencing. Across all 50 or so samples, 4,016,671 unique CDR3 nucleotide sequences, encoding 2,658,974 unique CDR3 amino acid sequences, were identified.

TCR beta libraries were generated from genomic DNA with the immunoSEQ kit, following the manufacturer's recommendations. To prepare the libraries, a first multiplex PCR with proprietary primers was run, followed by a second PCR that added unique barcodes, and a bead cleanup was done after each round. A kit-provided positive control reaction and a negative control reaction were included in every sample batch. The final libraries underwent checking on an Agilent 4200 TapeStation D1000 ScreenTape, volumetric pooling, and quantification by qPCR. Sequencing was performed on an Illumina NextSeq500 with a MidOutput 150-cycle cartridge, and 156 Read1 and 15 Index1 cycles were run with kit custom primers. The pooled library was loaded at 0.9 to 1 pM, with a roughly 22% PhiX control spiked in. Concerning the study's data processing: Vendor-processed data were analyzed in R, and a clonotype was defined as all T cells sharing the same CDR3 nucleotide sequence. For clone abundance analyses, frequencies were normalized to the 10,000 most abundant clones per sample. Before analysis, public T cell clones were removed, and these numbered fewer than five per sample on average. Tumor-enriched and baseline blood-enriched clonotypes were defined by at least a 32-fold difference in abundance between compartments. A beta-binomial differential abundance model was applied to find clonotypes that expanded or contracted between blood time points. Tumor-blood repertoire similarity was measured with the Baroni-Urbani and Buser coefficient, and groups were compared using two-tailed Wilcoxon tests in R. TCRdb limited this immuneACCESS table to in-frame rearrangements with V and J called. A share of clones is missing; checked studies link under half to unresolved V genes, and the rest is unexplained. For V, J and clone size, that table is used; D and trimming come from the DNA. The table for this sample lists 120,000 to 150,000 clones; roughly 83% of them were counted only once. The top ten clones comprise 20% to 25% of the sample.

The paper as a whole reports these results and caveats: In blood, the top tumor clonotypes increased from baseline to 2 weeks after radiation and then shrank by 4 weeks, which suggests a temporary expansion of tumor-resident clones. With a single-armed trial design, the study had no way to address how radiation dose or scheduling affects the TCR repertoire. Because no pretreatment tumor biopsies were available, whether clonotypes were present in the tumor at baseline could not be determined. Blood repertoire dynamics were not followed beyond 4 weeks after treatment.

The sample's time point label, decoded: baseline pretreatment blood. The sample's treatment or condition label is to be understood as: 15 Gy SBRT to primary tumor, nephrectomy 4 weeks later. To follow tumor-enriched clonotypes, peripheral blood was collected serially from radiation-treated patients at baseline and again at 2 weeks and 4 weeks after SBRT. Every patient's renal cell carcinoma showed clear cell pathology. The QIAamp DNA Blood Mini Kit (Qiagen) was used to prepare genomic DNA for TCR sequencing. The analyses included only samples that passed all quality control checks. On this clone: Its recognized antigen is unknown. No qualities accompany the bases; no much larger clone lies one base away.

From the germline V gene, CDR1 is MDHEN and CDR2 is SYDVKM. From the cysteine up to the phenylalanine, the CDR3 has a length of 16 residues. Only the CDR3 DNA stays, 48 bases, in frame from base 1. Trimming takes 4 bases off V and 3 bases off J; junction bases not matched to a gene: 8. The sequence joins TRBV28 to TRBJ1-4; 7 nucleotides in the junction match TRBD1. The receptor comes from a woman between 45 and 65 years old with renal cell carcinoma. The sample here was blood, taken from a patient whose treatment included radiotherapy and nephrectomy. The encoded CDR3 is CASSSGGNAANEKLFF. In nucleotides, the sequence is TGTGCCAGCAGTTCAGGGGGAAACGCTGCTAATGAAAAACTGTTTTTT.